The entry below describes one T cell receptor beta chain. The target antigen is unknown. One end of the junction does not line up with germline, which may come from a read error. CDR1 LNHDA and CDR2 SQIVND come from the germline V gene (reference sequence). The CDR3 has 12 residues. Genomic DNA, serving as template, underwent TCR beta VDJ and CDR3 profiling. In TCRdb, the reads were re-called with MiXCR into one record per CDR3 protein. The sample has 200,000 to 250,000 distinct CDR3 sequences, roughly 60% seen once. The source of the sample is a study of CD8+CD57+ T cells in acquired aplastic anemia. About the study: The DNA of sorted CD4+ and CD8+ cells averaged roughly 3.2 ug.

Only patients with CD8+CD57+ cell expansion on flow cytometry were chosen for sequencing. Patients uniformly had severe acquired aplastic anemia. Broader study findings: Patients and controls had in common approximately 29 CD8+ CDR3 sequences.

The chain recombines TRBV19 with TRBJ1-5; no reliable D call. Sequencing used sorted CD4+, CD8+, or CD8+CD57+ T cells (not recorded which) from PBMCs. The sequence derives from a human donor with aplastic anemia. CDR3 bases: TGTGCCGGTAGTCCACTCAATCAGCCCCAGCATTTT. The encoded protein is CAGSPLNQPQHF. Filled out from reference TRBV19 and TRBJ1-5, the complete variable domain reads DGGITQSPKYLFRKEGQNVTLSCEQNLNHDAMYWYRQDPGQGLRLIYYSQIVNDFQKGDIAEGYSVSREKKESFPLTVTSAQKNPTAFYLCAGSPLNQPQHFGDGTRLSIL.